Below are 18 T cell receptor beta chains sequenced from a single sample in a study of blood T cell repertoires in COVID-19. Some clones are missing from TCRdb's copy, which holds only in-frame ones; the method was immunoSEQ multiplex PCR. The table includes roughly 160,000 clones, roughly 87% detected once. Source material: PBMCs or T cells enriched from blood (not recorded which). Receptors originate from a man in his forties or fifties who had recovered from COVID-19.

The chain employs TRBV5-1 and TRBJ2-5, with D uncertain. The germline gives CDR1 SGHRS, CDR2 YFSETQ. The CDR3 contains 14 residues. V was cut by 1 base and J by 1 base, with 8 bases left in between. CDR3 region: CASSLTGFQETQYF. Written as DNA, the CDR3 is TGCGCCAGCAGCTTGACGGGTTTCCAAGAGACCCAGTACTTC.

This chain joins TRBV5-6 and TRBJ1-5; D ambiguous. V lost 2 bases and J 9 bases, leaving 12 bases between the germline ends. This CDR3 has 13 residues. Germline assignment: CDR1 SGHDT and CDR2 YYEEEE. Written as DNA, the CDR3 is TGTGCCAGCAGCTTCGGTAGTGAGCGGCCCCAGCATTTT. It yields the protein CASSFGSERPQHF.

The chain is built from TRBV28 and TRBJ1-6, with unresolved D. CDR3 size: 12 residues. Looked up from germline, CDR1 is MDHEN and CDR2 is SYDVKM. The V and J ends lost 6 bases and 7 bases respectively, with 7 bases between them. DNA for the CDR3: TGTGCCAGCAGGGCCAGAAATTCACCCCTCCACTTT. It specifies CASRARNSPLHF.

The chain uses TRBV19 and TRBJ1-2; possibly TRBD1 for D (6 bases). This CDR3 comprises 15 residues. The V end lost 3 bases, the J end lost 0 bases, and 11 bases lay between the germline ends. Germline V gene lookup returns CDR1 LNHDA and CDR2 SQIVND (reference sequence). The CDR3 DNA reads TGTGCCAGTAGTATTGGAACAGGGTCTAACTATGGCTACACCTTC. It encodes CASSIGTGSNYGYTF.

The chain couples TRBV2 to TRBJ2-1; D perhaps matches TRBD2 (5 bases). CDR3 length: 12 amino acids. The ends were cut back, 0 bases at V and 14 bases at J, with 11 bases in the middle. Germline V gene data show CDR1 as SNHLY and CDR2 as FYNNEI. CDR3 loop: CASSEARLGEFF. CDR3 nucleotide sequence: TGTGCCAGCAGTGAAGCGCGTTTGGGAGAGTTCTTC.

The chain uses TRBV7-2 and TRBJ1-2; TRBD1 is a possible D gene (6 bases). This CDR3 is 15 amino acids long. CDR1 SGHTA and CDR2 FQGNSA come from the germline V gene. V was cut by 5 bases and J by 8 bases, with 21 bases left in between. The CDR3 is CASSARQDTLQGYTF. The DNA of the CDR3 is TGTGCCAGCAGCGCCAGACAGGATACTCTTCAAGGCTACACCTTC.

The chain is built from TRBV15 and TRBJ2-1, with 10 positions matching TRBD2. CDR3 size: 17 residues. The germline gives CDR1 LNHNV, CDR2 YYDKDF (reference sequence). V dropped 0 bases and J dropped 5; count of bases not matched to a gene: 7. The chain's CDR3 is CATSRERTGLAHNEQFF. DNA of the CDR3: TGTGCCACCAGCAGAGAGAGGACGGGACTAGCGCACAATGAGCAGTTCTTC. The full variable domain, with the rest looked up from reference TRBV15 and TRBJ2-1, is DAMVIQNPRYQVTQFGKPVTLSCSQTLNHNVMYWYQQKSSQAPKLLFHYYDKDFNNEADTPDNFQSRRPNTSFCFLDIRSPGLGDTAMYLCATSRERTGLAHNEQFFGPGTRLTVL.

This clone was found once. J is TRBJ1-4 and V is TRBV6-5, with a tentative D call TRBD1 (5 bases). Trimming took 2 bases from V and 3 from J, leaving 7 bases between them. The CDR3 sequence is 14 residues long. CDR1 is MNHEY and CDR2 is SVGAGI in the germline V gene. CDR3 protein: CASSYRQSNEKLFF. The CDR3 DNA is TGTGCCAGCAGTTACCGACAGTCTAATGAAAAACTGTTTTTT.

The gene calls are TRBV5-1 and TRBJ1-4, with 7 positions matching TRBD1. Losses at the gene ends were 4 bases for V and 8 bases for J; bases not matched to a gene: 8. The CDR3 is made up of 14 amino acids. The V gene's germline CDR1 is SGHRS and CDR2 YFSETQ. The CDR3 sequence: CASSRDSGREKLFF. The CDR3 DNA reads as TGCGCCAGCAGCCGGGACAGCGGTAGGGAAAAACTGTTTTTT.

The rearrangement uses TRBV4-1 and TRBJ1-6; 8 nucleotides agree with TRBD1. The V and J ends lost 0 bases and 8 bases, in that order; junction bases with no gene match: 9. The CDR3 sequence is 17 residues long. Germline V gene sequence: CDR1 MGHRA, CDR2 YSYEKL. CDR3 nucleotides: TGCGCCAGCAGCCAAGACCAGAGGACAGGGTCGGATTCACCCCTCCACTTT. It encodes CASSQDQRTGSDSPLHF.

V gene TRBV5-1 combines with J gene TRBJ1-2; D not resolved. CDR3 length: 15 residues. Germline V gene lookup returns CDR1 SGHRS and CDR2 YFSETQ. The V end lost 0 bases, the J end lost 4 bases, and 13 bases lay between the germline ends. CDR3 in DNA: TGCGCCAGCAGCTTGGTACTCGCAGAGGGCTATGGCTACACCTTC. It yields the protein CASSLVLAEGYGYTF. Based on the CDR3 plus reference TRBV5-1 and TRBJ1-2, the full variable domain is KAGVTQTPRYLIKTRGQQVTLSCSPISGHRSVSWYQQTPGQGLQFLFEYFSETQRNKGNFPGRFSGRQFSNSRSEMNVSTLELGDSALYLCASSLVLAEGYGYTFGSGTRLTVV.

CDR3: CASKPRGGSWNEQFF. For the CDR3, the DNA is TGTGCCAGCAAACCCCGCGGGGGGTCCTGGAATGAGCAGTTCTTC. This sequence joins TRBV28 and TRBJ2-1; 8 bases are a match to TRBD2. In germline, CDR1 is MDHEN, CDR2 SYDVKM. The CDR3 spans 15 residues. The V segment lost 7 bases and the J segment 7 bases; nucleotides outside the gene matches: 12.

This clone was seen only a few times. This CDR3 reads CASSLSGRDEQYF. The CDR3 bases are TGTGCCAGCTCACTGAGCGGCAGAGACGAGCAGTACTTC. The chain couples TRBV18 to TRBJ2-7, with D possibly TRBD2 on 5 matching bases. V shed 4 bases and J shed 5 bases, with 12 bases lying between them. The CDR3 spans 13 residues. CDR1 and CDR2 (germline): KGHSH, LQKENI.

This chain connects TRBV2 to TRBJ1-1; D is unclear. The CDR3 has 13 residues. The germline V and J ends were trimmed by 4 bases and 6 bases, with 12 bases remaining between them. Looked up from germline, CDR1 is SNHLY and CDR2 is FYNNEI. DNA of the CDR3: TGTGCCAGCAGTGTTGGCCTCTCCTCTGAAGCTTTCTTT. Translated, it gives CASSVGLSSEAFF. Drawing the rest from reference TRBV2 and TRBJ1-1, the complete variable domain is EPEVTQTPSHQVTQMGQEVILRCVPISNHLYFYWYRQILGQKVEFLVSFYNNEISEKSEIFDDQFSVERPDGSNFTLKIRSTKLEDSAMYFCASSVGLSSEAFFGQGTRLTVV.

The J gene is TRBJ2-2, the V gene TRBV28, with D tentatively TRBD2 (5 bases). CDR3 length: 12 residues. V dropped 9 bases and J dropped 6 bases, with 11 bases sitting between them. Germline loops: CDR1 MDHEN, CDR2 SYDVKM. The CDR3 DNA is TGTGCCAGTCTCGGGGTCTCCGGGGAGCTGTTTTTT. It translates to CASLGVSGELFF.

J is TRBJ1-5 and V is TRBV5-8; TRBD1 matches at 7 bases. CDR1 and CDR2 from the germline V gene are SGHTS and YDEGEE. The CDR3 has 17 amino acids. With 3 bases clipped from V and 1 base from J, the junction kept 10 bases outside the gene matches. The CDR3 spells CASSSLFSGQSNQPQHF. In nucleotides, the CDR3 is TGTGCCAGCAGCTCCTTATTTTCGGGACAGAGCAATCAGCCCCAGCATTTT.

This chain connects TRBV6-5 to TRBJ2-4; D ambiguous. V lost 6 bases, J lost 0 bases, and 12 bases lay in between. CDR1 is MNHEY and CDR2 is SVGAGI in the germline V gene. The CDR3 sequence is 15 residues long. CDR3 in DNA: TGTGCCAGCAGCCCCCTAGTGGGAGCCAAAAACATTCAGTACTTC. Its protein is CASSPLVGAKNIQYF.

The gene calls are TRBV11-2 and TRBJ1-1, with 8 bases that match TRBD1. Germline trimming cut 4 bases from V and 6 bases from J; bases unmatched to any gene: 10. The CDR3 contains 15 residues. Germline lookup yields CDR1 SGHAT and CDR2 FQNNGV. This chain's CDR3 is CASSSYRGNVSEAFF. As DNA, the CDR3 is TGTGCCAGCAGCTCATACAGGGGGAATGTATCTGAAGCTTTCTTT. Variable domain in full (rest from reference TRBV11-2 and TRBJ1-1): EAGVAQSPRYKIIEKRQSVAFWCNPISGHATLYWYQQILGQGPKLLIQFQNNGVVDDSQLPKDRFSAERLKGVDSTLKIQPAKLEDSAVYLCASSSYRGNVSEAFFGQGTRLTVV.